The next 25 T cell receptor beta chains were all read from a single sample in a study of T cells in Graves' hyperthyroidism and ophthalmopathy. TCR beta CDR3 region amplification was performed from RNA transcripts. The HTBI set primed first-round TCR CDR3 RT-PCR. TCRdb processed the multiplex PCR reads anew with MiXCR; each CDR3 protein has one entry. The repertoire holds 400,000 to 500,000 distinct CDR3 sequences, with roughly 13% as singletons. Sequencing used blood. The receptors shown here come from a woman between 18 and 30 years old with Graves' hyperthyroidism.

This clonotype showed up many times. The chain is built from TRBV7-9 and TRBJ2-7; 11 nucleotides match TRBD2. V lost 5 bases, J lost 4 bases, and 13 bases stayed unmatched. There are 17 residues in the CDR3. Germline CDR1 reads SEHNR; CDR2 reads FQNEAQ (reference sequence). CDR3: CASSPPLAGDLIYEQYF. Here the CDR3 DNA reads TGTGCCAGCAGCCCCCCACTAGCGGGAGACCTAATTTACGAGCAGTACTTC.

This sequence joins TRBV15 and TRBJ2-2; TRBD1 matches 7 bases. Germline-derived CDR1 and CDR2 are LNHNV and YYDKDF (reference sequence). V lost 6 bases to trimming and J lost 6 bases; unmatched junction nucleotides: 7. The CDR3 consists of 14 residues. CDR3 DNA: TGTGCCACCAGTAATCTACAGGGGTCCGGGGAGCTGTTTTTT. Amino acid sequence: CATSNLQGSGELFF.

V and J are TRBV27 and TRBJ2-7; 9 bases match TRBD2. CDR3 length: 13 amino acids. Per germline, CDR1 MNHEY and CDR2 SMNVEV (reference sequence). This chain's CDR3 is CASGLASTYEQYF. CDR3 coding DNA: TGTGCAAGCGGACTAGCGTCGACCTACGAGCAGTACTTC.

This clonotype was detected many times. The chain combines TRBV27 with TRBJ1-1, with D hard to call. CDR3 size: 13 residues. Trimming removed 6 bases at V and 7 bases at J, with 15 bases between. Germline values: CDR1 MNHEY, CDR2 SMNVEV (reference sequence). The CDR3: CASSPRLEDEAFF. The DNA of the CDR3 is TGTGCCAGCAGCCCCCGTTTAGAGGATGAAGCTTTCTTT.

The chain joins TRBV28 to TRBJ1-2, with D possibly matching TRBD1 (5 bases). There are 16 residues in the CDR3. CDR1 is MDHEN, CDR2 SYDVKM, per germline. V was trimmed by 5 bases and J by 1 base, leaving 17 bases between them. The CDR3, as DNA: TGTGCCAGCAGTACAAGACAGAGAGTAATTAACTATGGCTACACCTTC. The encoded protein is CASSTRQRVINYGYTF.

This clonotype was detected ten times or more. The chain is built from TRBV20-1 and TRBJ1-5, with TRBD1 identical over 7 bases. Germline CDR1 reads DFQATT; CDR2 reads SNEGSKA (reference sequence). The junction had 5 bases not matched to a gene; V was cut back by 6 bases and J by 0 bases. This CDR3 comprises 14 residues. The CDR3 DNA sequence: TGCAGTGCACCCGGGACAGCTAGCAATCAGCCCCAGCATTTT. The encoded protein is CSAPGTASNQPQHF.

The sample holds many counts of this clonotype. The V call is TRBV7-8, the J call TRBJ2-3; D is ambiguous. Germline-derived CDR1 and CDR2 are SGHVS and FQNEAQ. CDR3 length: 16 residues. Trimming left V 1 base short and J 4 bases short, with 15 bases between. CDR3 residues: CASSLDPGLRPDTQYF. CDR3 nucleotide sequence: TGTGCCAGCAGCTTAGATCCGGGTCTGCGCCCAGATACGCAGTATTTT.

This clonotype was detected many times. The V and J genes are TRBV4-1 and TRBJ2-1; TRBD1 matches 8 bases. This CDR3 contains 18 residues. Germline V gives CDR1 MGHRA, CDR2 YSYEKL. V shed 3 bases, J shed 8 bases, and the junction held 18 bases outside the gene matches. The DNA for the CDR3 is TGCGCCAGCAGCCAGCCCCAGACCGGGACAGGACCCTCCGATGAGCAGTTCTTC. Its translation: CASSQPQTGTGPSDEQFF.

This clonotype has at least ten counts. J is TRBJ2-7 and V is TRBV30; 9 nucleotides agree with TRBD1. Germline CDR1 is GTSNPN and CDR2 is SVGIG (reference sequence). The V segment lost 3 bases and the J segment 3 bases; nucleotides outside the gene matches: 0. The CDR3 extends over 12 amino acids. The CDR3 is CAWRGQGYEQYF. DNA for the CDR3: TGTGCCTGGAGGGGACAGGGCTACGAGCAGTACTTC.

This clonotype was seen repeatedly, ten times or more. The rearrangement links TRBV7-8 to TRBJ1-3; TRBD1 agrees at 11 bases. This CDR3 has 16 amino acids. After removal of 3 bases from V and 8 bases from J, the junction contained 9 bases not matched to a gene. Germline CDR1 is SGHVS and CDR2 is FQNEAQ. This chain's CDR3 is CASSFPRTGGADTIYF. The CDR3 DNA reads as TGTGCCAGCAGCTTTCCACGGACAGGGGGCGCGGACACCATATATTTT.

Many counts were recorded for this clonotype. This chain uses TRBV28 with TRBJ2-1; 15 bases map to TRBD2. From germline, CDR1 is MDHEN and CDR2 SYDVKM. The CDR3 has 17 residues. V lost 4 bases, J lost 4 bases, and 5 bases stayed unmatched. In DNA, the CDR3 is TGTGCCAGCAGTTCCGGGACTAGCGGGAGGCCATACAATGAGCAGTTCTTC. Its protein product is CASSSGTSGRPYNEQFF.

This clonotype was counted ten times or more. This chain connects TRBV7-9 to TRBJ1-5, with TRBD1 matching over 7 bases. The germline gives CDR1 SEHNR, CDR2 FQNEAQ (reference sequence). The CDR3 is 21 residues long. After removal of 0 bases from V and 2 bases from J, the junction contained 19 bases not matched to a gene. CDR3 nucleotide sequence: TGTGCCAGCAGCTTAGCCGGGACGGAGACAGGGTCGTCCTACGGCAATCAGCCCCAGCATTTT. This sequence encodes CASSLAGTETGSSYGNQPQHF.

This clonotype was recorded many times. The chain combines TRBV19 with TRBJ2-7, with a possible D match to TRBD2 (6 bases). Trimming stripped 2 bases from V and 1 base from J, with 12 bases between. Germline V gene data show CDR1 as LNHDA and CDR2 as SQIVND (reference sequence). The CDR3 loop spans 15 amino acids. Written as DNA, the CDR3 is TGTGCCAGTAGTATATCTCTAGCGCTTTCCTACGAGCAGTACTTC. Protein: CASSISLALSYEQYF.

This clonotype appeared many times. This chain connects TRBV28 to TRBJ1-1; 8 bases fit TRBD1. V was clipped by 5 bases and J by 4 bases; unmatched bases: 12. CDR3 length equals 16 residues. CDR1 and CDR2 from the germline V gene are MDHEN and SYDVKM. The CDR3 DNA reads TGTGCCAGCAGTGACCGACGACAGGGGTCCGCCACTGAAGCTTTCTTT. This sequence encodes CASSDRRQGSATEAFF. The whole variable domain, remainder taken from reference TRBV28 and TRBJ1-1, is DVKVTQSSRYLVKRTGEKVFLECVQDMDHENMFWYRQDPGLGLRLIYFSYDVKMKEKGDIPEGYSVSREKKERFSLILESASTNQTSMYLCASSDRRQGSATEAFFGQGTRLTVV.

This clonotype has ten or more counts. This chain links TRBV27 with TRBJ2-7; a possible D gene is TRBD2 (6 bases). The V end was cut by 7 bases, the J end by 4 bases, with 20 bases between. There are 15 residues in the CDR3. Germline assignment: CDR1 MNHEY and CDR2 SMNVEV (reference sequence). The CDR3 region is CASKGLDSGKYEQYF. Here the CDR3 DNA reads TGTGCCAGCAAAGGTTTGGATAGCGGCAAGTACGAGCAGTACTTC.

This chain joins TRBV19 and TRBJ2-1; 10 nucleotides agree with TRBD2. Germline lookup yields CDR1 LNHDA and CDR2 SQIVND (reference sequence). V trimming: 7 bases; J trimming: 5 bases; junction bases outside the gene matches: 5. The CDR3 covers 14 residues. CDR3 sequence: CASTLAGVNNEQFF. The CDR3 coding sequence is TGTGCCAGTACTCTAGCGGGAGTTAACAATGAGCAGTTCTTC.

This clonotype was picked up many times. J is TRBJ1-2 and V is TRBV7-8; 7 bases are a match to TRBD1. The CDR3 is made up of 14 amino acids. Germline CDR1 SGHVS, CDR2 FQNEAQ. Trimming cost V 5 bases and J 1 base; bases outside gene matches: 4. The CDR3 region has the DNA TGTGCCAGCAGCCGACAGGGTGTTAACTATGGCTACACCTTC. This translates into CASSRQGVNYGYTF.

About this clonotype: This could be a read error, since a much larger clone is one nucleotide away. DNA for the CDR3: TGTGCCAGCAGGGCTAGCGGGAGCTCCTACGAGCAGTTCTTC. Its protein is CASRASGSSYEQFF. The V gene is TRBV12-3 or TRBV12-4, the J gene TRBJ2-7; 10 positions match TRBD2. Judging by the DNA end, TRBJ2-1 fits better; the J call may be wrong. This CDR3 has 14 residues.

This rearrangement joins TRBV19 to TRBJ1-4; 9 bases line up with TRBD1. J gave up 2 bases and V 1 base, and 14 bases lay outside the gene matches. The CDR3 is made up of 20 amino acids. Per the germline V gene, CDR1 is LNHDA and CDR2 is SQIVND (reference sequence). This CDR3 is CASSIAARNRGLATNEKLFF. Written as DNA, the CDR3 is TGTGCCAGTAGTATAGCCGCGCGAAACAGGGGGCTGGCGACTAATGAAAAACTGTTTTTT.

This clonotype was picked up many times. The chain combines TRBV11-2 with TRBJ2-7, with TRBD1 as a possible D gene (6 bases). The CDR3 extends over 12 amino acids. Germline CDR1 and CDR2: SGHAT and FQNNGV. V lost 5 bases, J lost 6 bases, and 11 bases lay in between. DNA of the CDR3: TGTGCCAGCAGCACAGGGTCAGGCGAGCAGTACTTC. It codes for CASSTGSGEQYF.

As DNA, the CDR3 is TGTGCCAGCAGTACCCCCGGGATGAACACCGGGGAGCTGTTTTTT. Translating gives CASSTPGMNTGELFF. This sequence joins TRBV6-2 or TRBV6-3 and TRBJ2-2, with D tentatively TRBD2 (5 bases). The ends were cut back, 5 bases at V and 1 base at J, with 11 bases in the middle. CDR3 length: 15 amino acids. Germline values: CDR1 MNHEY, CDR2 SVGEGT.

This clonotype has a count of ten or more. The genes are TRBV27 and TRBJ2-1, with TRBD2 matching 8 bases. This CDR3 spans 18 amino acids. The V and J ends lost 2 bases and 9 bases, in that order; junction bases with no gene match: 18. Per germline, CDR1 MNHEY and CDR2 SMNVEV (reference sequence). Here the CDR3 DNA reads TGTGCCAGCAGTTTAGGTTCCCCGGGACTAGAGTTCTATGTTGAGCAGTTCTTC. It encodes CASSLGSPGLEFYVEQFF.

This clonotype was counted a few times. The chain recombines TRBV3-1 with TRBJ1-1; the match to TRBD1 covers 8 bases. The CDR3 spans 13 residues. Per the germline V gene, CDR1 is LGHDT and CDR2 is YNNKEL (reference sequence). Germline trimming cut 6 bases from V and 7 bases from J; bases unmatched to any gene: 7. CDR3 amino acids: CASSALQGVEAFF. Here the CDR3 DNA reads TGTGCCAGCAGTGCTCTACAGGGGGTTGAAGCTTTCTTT.

This clonotype was counted many times. The rearrangement links TRBV18 to TRBJ1-1; D unresolved. V gave up 3 bases and J gave up 1 base, with 15 bases separating them. Germline V gives CDR1 KGHSH, CDR2 LQKENI. This CDR3 region has 16 residues. CDR3 nucleotides: TGTGCCAGCTCACCGACTCTATTGGGAGGGAACACTGAAGCTTTCTTT. It codes for CASSPTLLGGNTEAFF.

The sample holds many counts of this clonotype. The rearrangement joins TRBV20-1 to TRBJ2-7, with 7 bases lining up with TRBD2. CDR1 is DFQATT, CDR2 SNEGSKA, per germline (reference sequence). CDR3 length: 11 amino acids. In DNA form, the CDR3 reads TGCAGGGCCCTGGGGGGGTACGAGCAGTACTTC. This translates into CRALGGYEQYF.